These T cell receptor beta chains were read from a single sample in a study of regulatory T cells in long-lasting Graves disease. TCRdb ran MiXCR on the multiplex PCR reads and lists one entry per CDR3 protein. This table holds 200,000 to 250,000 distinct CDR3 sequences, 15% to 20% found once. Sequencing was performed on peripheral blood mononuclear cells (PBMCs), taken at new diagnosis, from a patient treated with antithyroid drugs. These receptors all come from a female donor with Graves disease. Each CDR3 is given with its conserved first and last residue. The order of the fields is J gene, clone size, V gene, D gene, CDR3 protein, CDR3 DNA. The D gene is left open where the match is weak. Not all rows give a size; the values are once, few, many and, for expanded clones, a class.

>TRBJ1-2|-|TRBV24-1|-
CATREGHNYGYTF
TGTGCCACCAGAGAAGGGCATAACTATGGCTACACCTTC
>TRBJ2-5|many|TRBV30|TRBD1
CALRQGATETQYF
TGTGCCTTACGACAGGGGGCAACGGAGACCCAGTACTTC
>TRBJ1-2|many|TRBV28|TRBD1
CASTQSGQGENGYTF
TGTGCCAGCACCCAATCGGGGCAGGGGGAGAATGGCTACACCTTC
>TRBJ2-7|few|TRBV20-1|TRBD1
CSASGLGTAVHEQYF
TGCAGTGCTAGCGGACTGGGGACAGCGGTCCACGAGCAGTACTTC
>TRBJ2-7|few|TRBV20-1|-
CSARAVREQYF
TGCAGTGCTAGAGCCGTCCGCGAGCAGTACTTC
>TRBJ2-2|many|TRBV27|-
CASSKGRWTGELFF
TGTGCCAGCAGTAAGGGAAGGTGGACCGGGGAGCTGTTTTTT
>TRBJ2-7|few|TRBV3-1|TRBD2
CASSQDGRVGEQYF
TGTGCCAGCAGCCAAGACGGGAGGGTGGGGGAGCAGTACTTC
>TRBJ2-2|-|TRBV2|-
CASVAFRESGELFF
TGTGCCAGCGTCGCCTTCAGGGAGTCGGGGGAGCTGTTTTTT
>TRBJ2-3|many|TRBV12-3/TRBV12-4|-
CASSVAGGDTQYF
TGTGCCAGCAGTGTCGCTGGGGGAGATACGCAGTATTTT
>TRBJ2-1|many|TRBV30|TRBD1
CAWTYRGRGEQFF
TGTGCCTGGACGTACAGGGGGCGAGGTGAGCAGTTCTTC
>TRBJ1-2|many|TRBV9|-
CASSPGPDYGYTF
TGTGCCAGCAGCCCGGGACCCGACTATGGCTACACCTTC
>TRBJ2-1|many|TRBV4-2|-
CASSRRKGCALF
TGTGCCAGCAGCCGACGGAAGGGTTGCGCGCTCTTC
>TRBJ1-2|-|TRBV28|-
CASRESGLVYGYTF
TGTGCCAGCAGGGAGTCGGGACTGGTCTATGGCTACACCTTC
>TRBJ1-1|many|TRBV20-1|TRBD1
CSARGDRETSDEAFF
TGCAGTGCTAGAGGGGACAGGGAAACCTCGGATGAAGCTTTCTTT
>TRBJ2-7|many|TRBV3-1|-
CASSQELSGPYEQYF
TGTGCCAGCAGCCAAGAGCTGAGCGGTCCTTACGAGCAGTACTTC
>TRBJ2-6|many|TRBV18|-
CASSPTTGANVLTF
TGTGCCAGCTCACCGACGACTGGGGCCAACGTCCTGACTTTC
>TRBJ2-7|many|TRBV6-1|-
CASRGLISYEQYF
TGTGCCAGCAGGGGACTCATCTCCTACGAGCAGTACTTC
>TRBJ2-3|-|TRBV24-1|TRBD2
CATSDLTGGHTDTQYF
TGTGCCACCAGTGATTTGACGGGAGGGCACACAGATACGCAGTATTTT
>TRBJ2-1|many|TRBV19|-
CASSSPYNEQFF
TGTGCCAGTAGTTCACCATACAATGAGCAGTTCTTC
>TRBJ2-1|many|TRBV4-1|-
CASSHPQDEQFF
TGCGCCAGCAGCCACCCTCAGGATGAGCAGTTCTTC
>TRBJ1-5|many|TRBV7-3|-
CASSLTVGINQPQHF
TGTGCCAGCAGCTTAACAGTAGGGATCAATCAGCCCCAGCATTTT
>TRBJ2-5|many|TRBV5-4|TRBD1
CASSLETGAQETQYF
TGTGCCAGCAGCTTGGAAACAGGGGCGCAAGAGACCCAGTACTTC
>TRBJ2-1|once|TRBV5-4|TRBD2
CASTTGTSGSTSYNEQFF
TGTGCCAGCACTACCGGGACTAGCGGGAGTACTTCCTACAATGAGCAGTTCTTC
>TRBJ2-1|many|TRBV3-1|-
CASSQDTSEQFF
TGTGCCAGCAGCCAAGATACAAGTGAGCAGTTCTTC
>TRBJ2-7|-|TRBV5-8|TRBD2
CASRRGSGISYEQYF
TGTGCCAGCAGGCGGGGTAGCGGGATATCCTACGAGCAGTACTTC
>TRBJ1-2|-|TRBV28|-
CASSILRDFALANYGYTF
TGTGCCAGCAGCATTCTCCGGGACTTTGCCCTGGCTAACTATGGCTACACCTTC
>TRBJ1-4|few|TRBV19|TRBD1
CASSTTRDSNEKLFF
TGTGCCAGTAGTACGACCCGGGACAGCAATGAAAAACTGTTTTTT
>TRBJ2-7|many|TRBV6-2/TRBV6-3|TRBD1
CASRKGQASYEQYF
TGTGCCAGCAGAAAAGGACAGGCCTCCTACGAGCAGTACTTC
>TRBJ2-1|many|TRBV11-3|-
CASSPQTGGEQFF
TGTGCCAGCAGCCCCCAAACTGGGGGTGAGCAGTTCTTC
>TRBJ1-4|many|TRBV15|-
CATSRLHRGETNEKLFF
TGTGCCACCAGCAGATTGCATCGGGGGGAGACTAATGAAAAACTGTTTTTT
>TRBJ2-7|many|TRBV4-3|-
CASSQEWTQKTYEQYF
TGCGCCAGCAGCCAAGAATGGACCCAGAAGACCTACGAGCAGTACTTC
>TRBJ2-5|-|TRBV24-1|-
CATLEGQEGQETQYF
TGTGCCACCCTGGAGGGCCAGGAGGGACAAGAGACCCAGTACTTC
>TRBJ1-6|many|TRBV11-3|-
CASSQGQPYNSPLHF
TGTGCCAGCAGCCAAGGACAACCCTATAATTCACCCCTCCACTTT
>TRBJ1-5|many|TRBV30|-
CACRQTSNQPQHF
TGTGCCTGCCGACAGACCAGCAATCAGCCCCAGCATTTT
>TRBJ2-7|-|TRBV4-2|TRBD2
CASSPVAGGPDEQYF
TGTGCCAGCAGCCCGGTAGCGGGAGGGCCAGATGAGCAGTACTTC
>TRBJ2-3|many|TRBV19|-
CASSTRVDTQYF
TGTGCCAGTAGTACCCGAGTAGATACGCAGTATTTT
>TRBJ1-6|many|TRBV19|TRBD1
CASSIDLGDRNNSPLHF
TGTGCCAGTAGTATAGATCTGGGGGACAGGAATAATTCACCCCTCCACTTT
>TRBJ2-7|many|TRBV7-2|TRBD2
CASSYSGGDSYEQYF
TGTGCCAGCAGCTACAGCGGGGGGGACTCCTACGAGCAGTACTTC
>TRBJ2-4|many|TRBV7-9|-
CASSLQSGKNIQYF
TGTGCCAGCAGCTTACAGTCCGGCAAAAACATTCAGTACTTC
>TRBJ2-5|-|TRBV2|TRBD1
CASSARDREKIQYF
TGTGCCAGCAGTGCCCGGGACAGGGAGAAGATCCAGTACTTC
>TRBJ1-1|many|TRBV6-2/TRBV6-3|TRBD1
CASSEKPGGTEAFF
TGTGCCAGCAGTGAAAAACCAGGGGGCACTGAAGCTTTCTTT
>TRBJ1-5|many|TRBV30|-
CAWSAGNQPQHF
TGTGCCTGGAGTGCCGGGAATCAGCCCCAGCATTTT